This TCR beta chain was retrieved from a study of T cell clonotyping in hematopoietic cell transplantation. Clones were sequenced by immunoSEQ multiplex PCR, and TCRdb holds only the in-frame ones, with some missing. Here the sample spans around 9,800 clones, about 89% being singletons. The sequenced sample was PBMCs, obtained 180 days after allogeneic stem cell transplant. This receptor was obtained from a male patient between 55 and 70 years old who had an allogeneic stem cell transplant from an unrelated donor, so the T cells may come from the graft donor. Some clones in this sample may be carry-over from other donors' samples.

The DNA for the CDR3 is TGCAGCGTTGACGGAGGGAAGGGGCGTAATGGCTACACCTTC. Its protein is CSVDGGKGRNGYTF. The V gene is TRBV29-1, the J gene TRBJ1-2; tentative D call: TRBD1 (5 bases). Trimming took off 3 bases at V and 6 bases at J, with 17 bases between the two ends. The CDR3 is 14 residues long. CDR1 is SQVTM and CDR2 is ANQGSEA in the germline V gene.